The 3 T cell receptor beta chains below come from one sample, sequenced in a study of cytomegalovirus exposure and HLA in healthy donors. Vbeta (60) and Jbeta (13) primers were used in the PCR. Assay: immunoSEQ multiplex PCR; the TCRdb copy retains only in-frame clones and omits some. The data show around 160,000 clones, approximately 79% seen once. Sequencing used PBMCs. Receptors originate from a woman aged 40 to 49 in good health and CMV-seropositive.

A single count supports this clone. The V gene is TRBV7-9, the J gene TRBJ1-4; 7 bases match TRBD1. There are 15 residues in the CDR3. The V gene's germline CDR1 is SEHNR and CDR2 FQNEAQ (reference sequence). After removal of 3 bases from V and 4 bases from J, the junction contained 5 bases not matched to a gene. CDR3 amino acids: CASSLTGTINEKLFF. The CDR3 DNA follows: TGTGCCAGCAGCTTGACAGGGACGATTAATGAAAAACTGTTTTTT.

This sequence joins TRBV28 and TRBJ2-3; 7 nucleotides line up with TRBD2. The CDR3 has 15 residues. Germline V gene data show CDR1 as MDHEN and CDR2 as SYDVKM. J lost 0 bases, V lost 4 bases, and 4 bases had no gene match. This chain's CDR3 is CASSSEAGSTDTQYF. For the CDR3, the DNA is TGTGCCAGCAGTTCGGAAGCGGGGAGCACAGATACGCAGTATTTT.

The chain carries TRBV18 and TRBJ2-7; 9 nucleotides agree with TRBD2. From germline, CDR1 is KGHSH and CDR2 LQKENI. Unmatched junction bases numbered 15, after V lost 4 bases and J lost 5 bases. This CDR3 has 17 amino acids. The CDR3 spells CASSLLTSGPASDEQYF. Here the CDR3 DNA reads TGTGCCAGCTCACTCCTCACTAGCGGGCCGGCGAGCGACGAGCAGTACTTC.